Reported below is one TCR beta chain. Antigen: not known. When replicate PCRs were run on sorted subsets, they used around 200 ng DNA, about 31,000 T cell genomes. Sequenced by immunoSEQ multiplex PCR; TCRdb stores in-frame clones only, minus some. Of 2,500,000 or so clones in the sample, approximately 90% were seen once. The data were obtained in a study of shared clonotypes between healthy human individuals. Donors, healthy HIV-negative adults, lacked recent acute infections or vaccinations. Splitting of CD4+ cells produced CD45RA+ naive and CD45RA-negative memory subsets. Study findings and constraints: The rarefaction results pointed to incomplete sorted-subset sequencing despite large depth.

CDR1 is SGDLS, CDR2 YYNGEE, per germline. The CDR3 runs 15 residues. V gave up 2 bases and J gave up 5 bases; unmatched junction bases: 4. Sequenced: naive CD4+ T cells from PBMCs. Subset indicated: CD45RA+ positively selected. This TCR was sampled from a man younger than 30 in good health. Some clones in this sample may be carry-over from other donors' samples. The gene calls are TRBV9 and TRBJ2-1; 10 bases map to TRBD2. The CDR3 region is CASSVSSGSHNEQFF. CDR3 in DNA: TGTGCCAGCAGCGTCTCTAGCGGGAGCCACAATGAGCAGTTCTTC.